This T cell receptor beta chain was identified during a study of Ad26.COV2.S vaccination and SARS-CoV-2 variants. Treatment meaning: roughly 20 received Ad26.COV2.S at low or high dose, single or two shots; several received placebo; per-sample allocation not given. The samples date from day 63 after the first vaccine or placebo injection. Profiled with immunoSEQ multiplex PCR; TCRdb holds only in-frame clones, not every one. The top ten hold around 7% of the sample, which has approximately 400,000 clones, 83% seen once. Germline V gene lookup returns CDR1 SGDLS and CDR2 YYNGEE. The CDR3 spans 14 residues. The J segment lost 7 bases and the V segment lost 3 bases, leaving 6 bases of the junction unmatched.

Sequenced material: peripheral blood, taken in a trial of Ad26.COV2.S vaccine versus placebo. V and J are TRBV9 and TRBJ1-4; 7 bases are shared with TRBD1. The clonotype originates from a person aged 18-65 years who received the Ad26.COV2.S COVID-19 vaccine or a placebo. The CDR3 reads CASSGDSGVEKLFF. CDR3 coding DNA: TGTGCCAGCAGCGGGGACAGCGGCGTTGAAAAACTGTTTTTT.